This T cell receptor beta chain is from a study of radiation and T cells in renal cell carcinoma. The table came from immunoSEQ multiplex PCR; TCRdb's copy has only in-frame clones and leaves some out. The table includes 140,000 to 150,000 clones, roughly nine tenths detected once. Regarding time point: baseline pretreatment blood. The sample's treatment: 15 Gy SBRT to primary tumor, nephrectomy 4 weeks later. Clear cell pathology was present in this patient's renal cell carcinoma. Trimming at V came to 3 bases and at J to 6 bases, leaving 5 bases not matched to a gene. Per germline, CDR1 SNHLY and CDR2 FYNNEI. The CDR3 totals 15 residues.

The TCR originated in a woman in her 70s with renal cell carcinoma. This specimen was blood, taken from a patient whose treatment included radiotherapy and nephrectomy. The rearrangement uses TRBV2 and TRBJ1-5; TRBD1 aligns across 10 bases. CDR3 in amino acids: CASSDTGQGSQPQHF. The CDR3 nucleotides are TGTGCCAGCAGTGACACGGGACAGGGGAGTCAGCCCCAGCATTTT.